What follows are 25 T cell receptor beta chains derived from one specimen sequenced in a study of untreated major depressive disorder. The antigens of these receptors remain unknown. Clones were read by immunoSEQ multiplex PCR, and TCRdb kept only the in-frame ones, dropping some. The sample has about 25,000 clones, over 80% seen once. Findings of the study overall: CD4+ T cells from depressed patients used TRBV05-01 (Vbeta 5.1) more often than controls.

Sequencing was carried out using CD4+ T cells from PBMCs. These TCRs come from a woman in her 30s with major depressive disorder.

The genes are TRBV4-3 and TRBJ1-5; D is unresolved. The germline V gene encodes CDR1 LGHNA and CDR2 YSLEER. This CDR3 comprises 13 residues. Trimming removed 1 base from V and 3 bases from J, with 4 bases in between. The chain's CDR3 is CASSQGINQPQHF. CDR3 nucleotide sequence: TGCGCCAGCAGCCAAGGTATCAATCAGCCCCAGCATTTT.

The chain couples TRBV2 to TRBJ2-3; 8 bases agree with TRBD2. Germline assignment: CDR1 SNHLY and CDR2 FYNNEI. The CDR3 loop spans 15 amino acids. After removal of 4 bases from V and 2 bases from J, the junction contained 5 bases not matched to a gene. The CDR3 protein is CASSGTSGLTDTQYF. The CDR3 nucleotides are TGTGCCAGCAGTGGTACTAGCGGACTCACAGATACGCAGTATTTT.

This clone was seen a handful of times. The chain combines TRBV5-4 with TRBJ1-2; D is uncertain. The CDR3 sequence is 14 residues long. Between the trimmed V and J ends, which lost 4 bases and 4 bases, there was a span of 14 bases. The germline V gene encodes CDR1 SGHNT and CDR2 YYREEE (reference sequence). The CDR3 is CASSPTASGYGYTF. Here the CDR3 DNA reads TGTGCCAGCAGCCCGACGGCTTCGGGCTATGGCTACACCTTC.

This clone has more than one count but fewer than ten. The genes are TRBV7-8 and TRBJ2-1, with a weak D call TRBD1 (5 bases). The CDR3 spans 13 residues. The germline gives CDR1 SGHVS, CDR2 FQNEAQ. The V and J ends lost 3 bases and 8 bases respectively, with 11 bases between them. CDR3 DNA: TGTGCCAGCAGCTTTTCGTGGGGCGATGAGCAGTTCTTC. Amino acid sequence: CASSFSWGDEQFF.

The CDR3 region has the DNA TGTGCCAGCACCCTCGGGGGAGCAGGGGCGGTCAACGAGCAGTACTTC. The encoded protein is CASTLGGAGAVNEQYF. V and J are TRBV7-2 and TRBJ2-7; D may correspond to TRBD1 or TRBD2 (6 bases each). Germline values: CDR1 SGHTA, CDR2 FQGNSA. Trimming pared 7 bases from V and 5 bases from J, leaving 24 bases between. CDR3 length equals 16 residues.

CDR3 in amino acids: CASSLEPGNQPQHF. CDR3 nucleotides: TGTGCCAGCAGCTTAGAACCGGGCAATCAGCCCCAGCATTTT. The gene calls are TRBV7-2 and TRBJ1-5, with unresolved D. V was cut by 1 base and J by 2 bases, with 6 bases left in between. The CDR3 has 14 residues. The germline V gene has CDR1 SGHTA and CDR2 FQGNSA.

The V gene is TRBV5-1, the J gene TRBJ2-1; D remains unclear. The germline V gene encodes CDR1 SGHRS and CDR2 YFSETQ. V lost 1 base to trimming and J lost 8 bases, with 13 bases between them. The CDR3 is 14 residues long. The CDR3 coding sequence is TGCGCCAGCAGCTTGAGTACTCCACGGCATGAGCAGTTCTTC. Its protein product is CASSLSTPRHEQFF.

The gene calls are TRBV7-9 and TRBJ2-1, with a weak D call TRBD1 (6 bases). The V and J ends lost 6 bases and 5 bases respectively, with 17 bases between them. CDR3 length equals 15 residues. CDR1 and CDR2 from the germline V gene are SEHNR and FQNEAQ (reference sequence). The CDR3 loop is CASRSLGTQNNEQFF. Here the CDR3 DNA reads TGTGCCAGCAGATCACTCGGGACACAAAACAATGAGCAGTTCTTC.

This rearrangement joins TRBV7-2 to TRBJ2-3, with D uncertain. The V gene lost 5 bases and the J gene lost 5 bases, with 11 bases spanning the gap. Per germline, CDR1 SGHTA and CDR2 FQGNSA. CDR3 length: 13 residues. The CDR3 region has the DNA TGTGCCAGCAGCACCCGCCCCGGAGATACGCAGTATTTT. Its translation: CASSTRPGDTQYF.

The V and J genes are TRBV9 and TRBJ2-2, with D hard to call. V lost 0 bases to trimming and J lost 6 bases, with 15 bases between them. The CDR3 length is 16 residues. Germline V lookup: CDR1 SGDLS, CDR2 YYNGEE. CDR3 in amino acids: CASSVDPASAAGELFF. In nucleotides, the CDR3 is TGTGCCAGCAGCGTAGACCCAGCCTCGGCAGCCGGGGAGCTGTTTTTT.

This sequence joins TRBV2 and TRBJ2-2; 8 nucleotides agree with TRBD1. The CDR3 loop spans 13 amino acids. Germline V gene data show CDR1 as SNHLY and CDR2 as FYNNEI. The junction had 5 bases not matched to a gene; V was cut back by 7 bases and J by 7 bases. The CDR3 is CASTQGAIGELFF. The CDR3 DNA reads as TGTGCCAGCACGCAGGGGGCGATCGGGGAGCTGTTTTTT.

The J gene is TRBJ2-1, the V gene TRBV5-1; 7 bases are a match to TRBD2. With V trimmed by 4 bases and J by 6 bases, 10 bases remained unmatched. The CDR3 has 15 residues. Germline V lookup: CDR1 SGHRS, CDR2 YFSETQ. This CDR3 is CASSTGLTAGNEQFF. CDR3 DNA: TGCGCCAGCAGCACGGGACTAACCGCCGGCAATGAGCAGTTCTTC.

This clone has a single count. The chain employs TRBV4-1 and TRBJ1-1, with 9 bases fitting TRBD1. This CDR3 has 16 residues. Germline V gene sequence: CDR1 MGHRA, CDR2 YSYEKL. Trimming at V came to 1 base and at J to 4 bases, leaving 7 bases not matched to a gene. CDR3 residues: CASSQAGGTGITEAFF. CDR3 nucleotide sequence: TGCGCCAGCAGCCAAGCAGGAGGGACAGGGATCACTGAAGCTTTCTTT.

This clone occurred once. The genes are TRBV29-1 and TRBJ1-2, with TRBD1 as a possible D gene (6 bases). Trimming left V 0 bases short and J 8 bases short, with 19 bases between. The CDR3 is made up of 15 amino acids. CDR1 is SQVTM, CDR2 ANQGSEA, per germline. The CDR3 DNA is TGCAGCGTTGAAGATCTGCCTTCGGGGGGCTGGGGCTACACCTTC. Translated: CSVEDLPSGGWGYTF. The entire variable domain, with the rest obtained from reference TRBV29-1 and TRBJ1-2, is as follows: SAVISQKPSRDICQRGTSLTIQCQVDSQVTMMFWYRQQPGQSLTLIATANQGSEATYESGFVIDKFPISRPNLTFSTLTVSNMSPEDSSIYLCSVEDLPSGGWGYTFGSGTRLTVV.

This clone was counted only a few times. The CDR3 DNA reads as TGTGCCAGTAGTCGTGAGGGAGGGCAGCCCCAGCATTTT. This sequence encodes CASSREGGQPQHF. The rearrangement joins TRBV19 to TRBJ1-5; D is undetermined. Germline V CDR1 and CDR2: LNHDA, SQIVND (reference sequence). Trimming took 5 bases from V and 7 from J, leaving 12 bases between them. The CDR3 has 13 amino acids.

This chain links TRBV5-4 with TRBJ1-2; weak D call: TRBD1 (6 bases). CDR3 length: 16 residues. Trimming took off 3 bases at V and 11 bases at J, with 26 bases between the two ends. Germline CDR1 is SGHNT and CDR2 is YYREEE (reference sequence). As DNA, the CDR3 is TGTGCCAGCAGCTCGGAAATCGATCGGTTGGGGGGGCCTTACACCTTC. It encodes CASSSEIDRLGGPYTF.

The CDR3 here is CASSLAGGRNNEQFF. The DNA of the CDR3 is TGTGCCAGCAGCTTAGCGGGCGGGAGAAATAATGAGCAGTTCTTC. The V call is TRBV7-2, the J call TRBJ2-1, with 7 bases aligning to TRBD2. The germline CDR1 and CDR2 sequences are SGHTA and FQGNSA. Trimming at V came to 0 bases and at J to 7 bases, leaving 6 bases not matched to a gene. The CDR3 runs to 15 residues.

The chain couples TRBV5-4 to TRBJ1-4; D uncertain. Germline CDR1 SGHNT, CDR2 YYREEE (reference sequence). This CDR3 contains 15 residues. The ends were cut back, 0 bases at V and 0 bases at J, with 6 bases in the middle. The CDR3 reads CASSLGGSTNEKLFF. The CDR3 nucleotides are TGTGCCAGCAGCTTGGGGGGTTCAACTAATGAAAAACTGTTTTTT.

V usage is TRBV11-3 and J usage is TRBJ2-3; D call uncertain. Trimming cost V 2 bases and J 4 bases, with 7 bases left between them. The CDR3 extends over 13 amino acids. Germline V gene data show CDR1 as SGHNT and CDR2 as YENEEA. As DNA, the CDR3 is TGTGCCAGCAGCTTAACGGTCTCAGATACGCAGTATTTT. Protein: CASSLTVSDTQYF.

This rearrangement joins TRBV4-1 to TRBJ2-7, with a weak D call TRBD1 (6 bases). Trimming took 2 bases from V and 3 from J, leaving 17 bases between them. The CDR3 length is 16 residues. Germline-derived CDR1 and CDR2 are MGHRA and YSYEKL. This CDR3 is CASSQTLQGRSYEQYF. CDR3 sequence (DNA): TGCGCCAGCAGCCAAACCTTACAGGGACGGAGCTACGAGCAGTACTTC.

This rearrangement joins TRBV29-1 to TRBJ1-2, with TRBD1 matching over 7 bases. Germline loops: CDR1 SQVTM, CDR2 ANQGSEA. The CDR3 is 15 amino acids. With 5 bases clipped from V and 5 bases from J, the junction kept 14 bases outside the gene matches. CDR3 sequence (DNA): TGCAGCGTTAGGTTTGGACAGGCAGGGAATTATGGCTACACCTTC. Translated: CSVRFGQAGNYGYTF.

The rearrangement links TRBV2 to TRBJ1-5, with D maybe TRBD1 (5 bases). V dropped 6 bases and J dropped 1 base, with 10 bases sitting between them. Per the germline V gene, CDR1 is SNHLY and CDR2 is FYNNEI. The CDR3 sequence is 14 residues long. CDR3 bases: TGTGCCAGCAGGACGGGACTGAGCAATCAGCCCCAGCATTTT. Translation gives CASRTGLSNQPQHF.

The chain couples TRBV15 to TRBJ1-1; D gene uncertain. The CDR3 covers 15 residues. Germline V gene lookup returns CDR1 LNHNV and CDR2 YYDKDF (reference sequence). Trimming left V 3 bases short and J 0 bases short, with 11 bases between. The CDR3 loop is CATSRAPGMNTEAFF. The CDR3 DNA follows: TGTGCCACCAGCAGGGCGCCCGGGATGAACACTGAAGCTTTCTTT.

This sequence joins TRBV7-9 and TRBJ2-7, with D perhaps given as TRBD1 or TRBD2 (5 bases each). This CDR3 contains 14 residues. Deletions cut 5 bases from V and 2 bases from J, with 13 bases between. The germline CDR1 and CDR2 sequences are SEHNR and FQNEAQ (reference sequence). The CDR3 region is CASSPRWGTYEQYF. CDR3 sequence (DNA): TGTGCCAGCAGCCCCCGTTGGGGGACCTACGAGCAGTACTTC.

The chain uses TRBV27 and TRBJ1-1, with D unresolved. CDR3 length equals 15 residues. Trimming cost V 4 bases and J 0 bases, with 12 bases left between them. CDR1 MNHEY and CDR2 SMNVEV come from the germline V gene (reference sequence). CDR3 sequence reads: CASSSQRTLNTEAFF. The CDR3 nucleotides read TGTGCCAGCAGTTCCCAGAGAACGCTGAACACTGAAGCTTTCTTT.